One sample yielded the 11 T cell receptor beta chains listed below, sequenced in a study of OX40 agonist ivuxolimab in advanced cancers. TCRdb's table, derived via immunoSEQ multiplex PCR, lists solely in-frame clones and lacks some. The table includes 95,000 to 110,000 clones, around 93% detected once. Sample: CD4+ or CD8+ T cells sorted from blood, taken in a trial of the OX40 agonist ivuxolimab. These receptors came from an adult with an advanced solid tumor such as melanoma, head and neck, liver or kidney cancer.

The V gene is TRBV5-1, the J gene TRBJ1-4, with D perhaps TRBD1 (6 bases). V lost 4 bases and J lost 8, with 18 bases in between. In germline, CDR1 is SGHRS, CDR2 YFSETQ. The CDR3 is 15 residues long. CDR3 region: CASSAGTSGGEKLFF. CDR3 DNA sequence: TGCGCCAGCAGCGCAGGGACATCTGGGGGGGAAAAACTGTTTTTT.

The chain carries TRBV4-3 and TRBJ2-4, with D possibly being TRBD1 or TRBD2 (5 bases each). From germline, CDR1 is LGHNA and CDR2 YSLEER. The V and J ends lost 3 bases and 2 bases respectively, with 14 bases between them. The CDR3 totals 16 residues. CDR3 sequence: CASSHQLDSSKNIQYF. DNA of the CDR3: TGCGCCAGCAGCCACCAACTAGACAGCTCCAAAAACATTCAGTACTTC.

The CDR3, as DNA: TGTGCCAGCAGTTCTGACCGGACAGATACGCAGTATTTT. Translation gives CASSSDRTDTQYF. V is TRBV6-6 and J is TRBJ2-3; D gene unclear. This CDR3 region has 13 residues. CDR1 is MNHNY, CDR2 SVGAGI, per germline (reference sequence). Between the trimmed V and J ends, which lost 4 bases and 3 bases, there was a span of 8 bases.

The V call is TRBV28, the J call TRBJ2-7, with 9 nucleotides matching TRBD1. The J segment lost 2 bases and the V segment lost 7 bases, leaving 6 bases of the junction unmatched. The germline V gene has CDR1 MDHEN and CDR2 SYDVKM. CDR3 length: 14 amino acids. In nucleotides, the CDR3 is TGTGCCAGCATTGGGGGACAGGGCACCTACGAGCAGTACTTC. Translation: CASIGGQGTYEQYF.

The rearrangement uses TRBV18 and TRBJ1-1; 7 bases line up with TRBD1. The V gene's germline CDR1 is KGHSH and CDR2 LQKENI. J lost 10 bases, V lost 2 bases, and 7 bases had no gene match. The CDR3 is made up of 13 amino acids. The CDR3 sequence is CASSPVTGDVAFF. CDR3 coding DNA: TGTGCCAGCTCACCAGTTACAGGGGATGTAGCTTTCTTT.

A single count supports this clone. The genes are TRBV5-1 and TRBJ2-1, with 16 bases fitting TRBD2. Germline V gives CDR1 SGHRS, CDR2 YFSETQ. V was pared by 0 bases and J by 2 bases, with 8 bases of the junction left unmatched. The CDR3 consists of 20 residues. The CDR3 region is CASSLGPGLAGGSAYNEQFF. The DNA of the CDR3 is TGCGCCAGCAGCTTGGGCCCGGGACTAGCGGGAGGGAGCGCCTACAATGAGCAGTTCTTC.

The chain carries TRBV19 and TRBJ1-2, with D unresolved. Germline V gene sequence: CDR1 LNHDA, CDR2 SQIVND (reference sequence). Deletions cut 3 bases from V and 3 bases from J, with 8 bases between. This CDR3 contains 13 residues. This CDR3 is CASSIGNDYGYTF. In DNA form, the CDR3 reads TGTGCCAGTAGTATTGGGAACGACTATGGCTACACCTTC. Full variable domain (outside the CDR3, taken from reference TRBV19 and TRBJ1-2): DGGITQSPKYLFRKEGQNVTLSCEQNLNHDAMYWYRQDPGQGLRLIYYSQIVNDFQKGDIAEGYSVSREKKESFPLTVTSAQKNPTAFYLCASSIGNDYGYTFGSGTRLTVV.

The V and J genes are TRBV10-2 and TRBJ2-7, with 7 bases that match TRBD1. Germline values: CDR1 WSHSY, CDR2 SAAADI. The CDR3 has 13 residues. The junction had 2 bases not matched to a gene; V was cut back by 3 bases and J by 3 bases. The CDR3 DNA reads TGCGCCAGCAGTGAAGCAGGGGGCTACGAGCAGTACTTC. Translating it yields CASSEAGGYEQYF.

This clone was recorded only once. The V and J genes are TRBV5-1 and TRBJ2-3, with 9 bases that match TRBD1. V was clipped by 4 bases and J by 2 bases; unmatched bases: 14. CDR1 and CDR2 from the germline V gene are SGHRS and YFSETQ. The CDR3 spans 18 residues. The chain's CDR3 is CASSPTPPGQGTTDTQYF. CDR3 in DNA: TGCGCCAGCAGCCCAACACCGCCGGGACAGGGCACCACAGATACGCAGTATTTT.

This rearrangement joins TRBV6-1 to TRBJ1-4; 10 nucleotides agree with TRBD1. The CDR3 runs to 14 residues. In germline, CDR1 is MNHNS, CDR2 SASEGT. V was clipped by 9 bases and J by 4 bases; unmatched bases: 5. CDR3 sequence: CASDRGPDNEKLFF. The DNA for the CDR3 is TGTGCCAGTGACAGGGGGCCGGATAATGAAAAACTGTTTTTT.

V gene TRBV29-1 combines with J gene TRBJ2-3, with D perhaps TRBD1 or TRBD2 (6 bases each). The CDR3 sequence is 14 residues long. The V end lost 3 bases, the J end lost 2 bases, and 12 bases lay between the germline ends. Germline V gene sequence: CDR1 SQVTM, CDR2 ANQGSEA. CDR3 region: CSVERGRTTDTQYF. The CDR3 nucleotides are TGCAGCGTTGAGAGGGGGAGGACCACAGATACGCAGTATTTT.